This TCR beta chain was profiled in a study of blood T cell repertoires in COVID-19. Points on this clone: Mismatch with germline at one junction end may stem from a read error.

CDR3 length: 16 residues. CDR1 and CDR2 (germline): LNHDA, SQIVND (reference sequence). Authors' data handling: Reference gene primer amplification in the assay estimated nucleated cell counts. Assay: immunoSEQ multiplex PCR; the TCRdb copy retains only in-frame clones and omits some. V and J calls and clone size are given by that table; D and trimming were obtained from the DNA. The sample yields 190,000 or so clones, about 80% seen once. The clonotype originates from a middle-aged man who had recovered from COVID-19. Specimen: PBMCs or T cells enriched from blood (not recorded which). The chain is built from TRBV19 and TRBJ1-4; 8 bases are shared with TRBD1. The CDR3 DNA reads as TGTGCGAGTAAAGTATGGGCCCGGACAGGGCAAGGAAAACTGTTTTTT. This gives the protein CASKVWARTGQGKLFF.